The 3 T cell receptor beta chains reported below all come from one sample, sequenced in a study of blood T cell repertoires in COVID-19. Sequencing used immunoSEQ multiplex PCR; TCRdb keeps in-frame clones, though not all of them. The table records roughly 260,000 clones, approximately 86% of them present only once. The sample comprised peripheral blood. These receptors were collected from a man in his forties who had recovered from COVID-19.

The rearrangement links TRBV9 to TRBJ1-4; D gene ambiguous. With 1 base removed from V and 7 bases from J, the gap between germline ends came to 17 bases. Germline V lookup: CDR1 SGDLS, CDR2 YYNGEE. The CDR3 is made up of 16 amino acids. The CDR3 DNA follows: TGTGCCAGCAGCGTAAGGCCTAGTACCGCGGTTGAAAAACTGTTTTTT. This gives the protein CASSVRPSTAVEKLFF.

The J gene is TRBJ2-1, the V gene TRBV5-4, with 10 bases matching TRBD1. There are 15 residues in the CDR3. The germline V gene encodes CDR1 SGHNT and CDR2 YYREEE (reference sequence). J gave up 6 bases and V 2 bases, and 5 bases lay outside the gene matches. The CDR3 DNA follows: TGTGCCAGCAGCTTCCGACAGGGGGCGAGCAATGAGCAGTTCTTC. It specifies CASSFRQGASNEQFF.

This rearrangement joins TRBV10-3 to TRBJ1-3; 7 bases line up with TRBD1. The CDR3 loop spans 14 amino acids. Germline lookup yields CDR1 ENHRY and CDR2 SYGVKD. CDR3 DNA sequence: TGTGGGGTGAGGGGACAGTCCTCTGGAAACACCATATATTTT. Protein: CGVRGQSSGNTIYF.